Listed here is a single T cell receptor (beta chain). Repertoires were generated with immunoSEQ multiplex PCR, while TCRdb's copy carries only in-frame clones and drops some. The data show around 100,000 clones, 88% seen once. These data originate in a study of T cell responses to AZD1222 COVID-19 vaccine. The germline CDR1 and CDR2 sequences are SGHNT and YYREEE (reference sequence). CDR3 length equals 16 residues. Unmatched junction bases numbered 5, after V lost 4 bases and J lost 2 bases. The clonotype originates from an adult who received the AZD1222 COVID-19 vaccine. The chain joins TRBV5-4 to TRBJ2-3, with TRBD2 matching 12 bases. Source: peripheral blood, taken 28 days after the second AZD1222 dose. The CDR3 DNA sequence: TGTGCCAGCAGCCTGACTAGCGGGGGATCCACAGATACGCAGTATTTT. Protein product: CASSLTSGGSTDTQYF.